A selection of T cell receptor beta chains follows, all from one sample in a study of cytomegalovirus exposure and HLA in healthy donors. Repertoires were generated with immunoSEQ multiplex PCR, while TCRdb's copy carries only in-frame clones and drops some. The sample yields about 120,000 clones, 77% seen once. Material: PBMCs. The receptors here all came from a man aged 40-50 years in good health and CMV-seropositive. CDR3s include the opening cysteine and the closing phenylalanine or tryptophan. D genes are given only for firm matches. Where a row states a size, it is once, few, many or the class of an expanded clone; other rows omit it.

d_gene	v_gene	j_gene	abundance	CDR3aa	CDR3nt
TRBD1	TRBV28	TRBJ1-3	NA	CASSSPGTGGRNTIYF	TGTGCCAGCAGTTCCCCCGGGACAGGGGGTCGAAACACCATATATTTT
NA	TRBV4-2	TRBJ2-5	few	CASSQPARGGGETQYF	TGTGCCAGCAGCCAACCAGCTAGGGGGGGAGGAGAGACCCAGTACTTC
NA	TRBV7-2	TRBJ1-1	NA	CASSLGQRDEAFF	TGTGCCAGCAGCTTAGGGCAGCGGGACGAAGCTTTCTTT
TRBD1	TRBV11-3	TRBJ2-3	once	CASSSRLGQADTQYF	TGTGCCAGCAGCTCTCGTTTAGGACAGGCAGATACGCAGTATTTT
TRBD1	TRBV28	TRBJ2-7	NA	CASSTLDRGEQYF	TGTGCCAGCAGCACCCTCGACAGGGGCGAGCAGTACTTC
TRBD2	TRBV7-3	TRBJ2-5	NA	CASSLTRTSEPYF	TGTGCCAGCAGCTTAACGCGAACTAGCGAACCGTACTTC
NA	TRBV7-9	TRBJ1-3	NA	CASESSGNTIYF	TGTGCCAGCGAGAGCTCTGGAAACACCATATATTTT
NA	TRBV27	TRBJ1-5	few	CASRPWGGNQPQHF	TGTGCCAGCAGACCCTGGGGGGGCAATCAGCCCCAGCATTTT
TRBD1	TRBV27	TRBJ1-4	NA	CASSILTGGPGEKLFF	TGTGCCAGCAGCATATTGACAGGGGGGCCAGGTGAAAAACTGTTTTTT
NA	TRBV11-2	TRBJ1-1	NA	CASGVLTQPGHSDTEAFF	TGTGCCAGCGGTGTTCTCACACAACCGGGACACAGCGACACTGAAGCTTTCTTT
TRBD1	TRBV10-3	TRBJ2-7	NA	CATLGQGDYEQYF	TGTGCCACCCTTGGACAGGGTGACTACGAGCAGTACTTC
TRBD1	TRBV14	TRBJ2-7	NA	CASSHWTGTYEQYF	TGTGCCAGCAGCCACTGGACAGGGACCTACGAGCAGTACTTC
NA	TRBV2	TRBJ1-6	few	CASSDFSSPLHF	TGTGCCAGCAGTGACTTCTCCTCACCCCTCCACTTT
TRBD1	TRBV7-9	TRBJ1-2	NA	CASSSSTNDRVEGYTF	TGTGCCAGCAGCTCCTCTACCAACGACAGGGTCGAGGGCTACACCTTC
NA	TRBV30	TRBJ1-4	NA	CAWSVFDSEKLFF	TGTGCCTGGAGTGTATTCGACTCTGAAAAACTGTTTTTT